The TCR beta chain described here comes from a study of blood T cell repertoires in COVID-19. Study overall: The origin of the acute and convalescent COVID-19 samples was the United States, Italy and Spain.

Germline loops: CDR1 MNHEY, CDR2 SMNVEV (reference sequence). V lost 5 bases and J lost 13; bases outside the gene matches: 7. The CDR3 totals 13 residues. Repertoires were generated with immunoSEQ multiplex PCR, while TCRdb's copy carries only in-frame clones and drops some. Here the sample spans approximately 470,000 clones, around 90% being singletons. Participants, roughly 18 to 90 years old, spanned around 25 US areas. V gene TRBV27 combines with J gene TRBJ1-6; TRBD1 agrees at 8 bases. The sample was PBMCs or T cells enriched from blood (not recorded which). This TCR came from a woman between 18 and 29 years old who had recovered from COVID-19. The CDR3 DNA sequence: TGTGCCAGCAGTCCCGGACAGGGCGCGCCCCTCCACTTT. Its protein is CASSPGQGAPLHF.